This entry lists 21 T cell receptor beta chains sequenced from one sample in a study of regulatory T cells in long-lasting Graves disease. This sample's time point: persistent/refractory GD, antithyroid drugs over 5 years with positive TRAb. PBMCs were the source of the RNA used for TCR sequencing. Both iRepertoire HTBI primers and Arm-PCR of CDR3 regions were used to build the TCR beta libraries. Each CDR3 protein is one row after TCRdb ran MiXCR on the multiplex PCR reads. The sample lists roughly 490,000 distinct CDR3 sequences, about 20% occurring once. The sequenced sample was peripheral blood mononuclear cells (PBMCs), obtained when the disease was refractory, from a patient treated with antithyroid drugs. The receptors shown here come from a female donor with Graves disease.

This clonotype occurred a few times. The rearrangement joins TRBV5-1 to TRBJ1-6; 10 nucleotides align to TRBD1. V lost 6 bases, J lost 9 bases, and 6 bases stayed unmatched. Germline lookup yields CDR1 SGHRS and CDR2 YFSETQ. CDR3 length equals 14 residues. CDR3 loop: CASTPGQGTSPLHF. Written as DNA, the CDR3 is TGCGCCAGCACCCCGGGACAGGGGACTTCACCCCTCCACTTT.

The chain carries TRBV28 and TRBJ2-6, with D unclear. Germline V gives CDR1 MDHEN, CDR2 SYDVKM. The V gene lost 6 bases and the J gene lost 4 bases, with 7 bases spanning the gap. The CDR3 contains 13 residues. The CDR3 nucleotides read TGTGCCAGCAGACCGGGCGGGGCCAACGTCCTGACTTTC. Protein product: CASRPGGANVLTF.

This clonotype was seen at least ten times. This chain joins TRBV28 and TRBJ2-7; 10 nucleotides agree with TRBD2. V shed 3 bases, J shed 2 bases, and the junction held 13 bases outside the gene matches. Germline CDR1 MDHEN, CDR2 SYDVKM. The CDR3 runs to 18 residues. Here the CDR3 reads CASSFYLLAGGPPYEQYF. The CDR3, as DNA: TGTGCCAGCAGTTTTTATCTCTTAGCGGGAGGCCCTCCCTACGAGCAGTACTTC.

The chain has TRBV9 and TRBJ2-7; 8 bases are shared with TRBD2. Trimming at V came to 4 bases and at J to 5 bases, leaving 8 bases not matched to a gene. This CDR3 is built from 14 residues. CDR1 and CDR2 from the germline V gene are SGDLS and YYNGEE. This CDR3 reads CASSIQAGAHEQYF. DNA for the CDR3: TGTGCCAGCAGCATTCAAGCGGGAGCCCACGAGCAGTACTTC. Full variable domain (remainder filled in from reference TRBV9 and TRBJ2-7): DSGVTQTPKHLITATGQRVTLRCSPRSGDLSVYWYQQSLDQGLQFLIQYYNGEERAKGNILERFSAQQFPDLHSELNLSSLELGDSALYFCASSIQAGAHEQYFGPGTRLTVT.

This clonotype appeared many times. The gene calls are TRBV12-3 or TRBV12-4 and TRBJ1-2; D might be TRBD1 (5 bases). V lost 3 bases and J 6 bases, leaving 17 bases between the germline ends. The CDR3 loop spans 15 amino acids. DNA of the CDR3: TGTGCCAGCAGTTTTTCAGGGATCGTCTGGGATGGCTACACCTTC. Translating it yields CASSFSGIVWDGYTF.

The chain links TRBV19 to TRBJ2-2, with D tentatively TRBD2 (6 bases). Trimming took off 9 bases at V and 2 bases at J, with 19 bases between the two ends. The CDR3 spans 16 residues. Per germline, CDR1 LNHDA and CDR2 SQIVND (reference sequence). The CDR3 region is CASSLSGLLNTGELFF. In nucleotides, the CDR3 is TGTGCCAGCTCCTTGTCGGGACTCCTTAACACCGGGGAGCTGTTTTTT.

The chain has TRBV12-3 or TRBV12-4 and TRBJ2-5, with 14 bases that match TRBD2. Trimming took 5 bases from V and 0 from J; bases not matched to a gene: 2. This CDR3 contains 16 residues. This CDR3 reads CASSGTSGGNQETQYF. The CDR3 bases are TGTGCCAGCAGTGGGACTAGCGGGGGCAACCAAGAGACCCAGTACTTC.

This clonotype has at least ten counts. The chain employs TRBV28 and TRBJ1-3; D gene ambiguous. V was clipped by 6 bases and J by 0 bases, with 12 bases between them. The CDR3 runs to 15 residues. CDR1 is MDHEN and CDR2 is SYDVKM in the germline V gene. As DNA, the CDR3 is TGTGCCAGCAGAGATGGATCCTCCTCTGGAAACACCATATATTTT. Translation gives CASRDGSSSGNTIYF.

This clonotype was detected many times. The rearrangement links TRBV7-9 to TRBJ2-5, with TRBD1 identical over 7 bases. The germline CDR1 and CDR2 sequences are SEHNR and FQNEAQ (reference sequence). The CDR3 totals 15 residues. Trimming at V came to 4 bases and at J to 3 bases, leaving 8 bases not matched to a gene. CDR3 DNA sequence: TGTGCCAGCAGCTATACCTCCGGGACAGAAGAGACCCAGTACTTC. Translated, it gives CASSYTSGTEETQYF.

In its sample, this clonotype was seen many times. The chain carries TRBV6-1 and TRBJ1-5; a weak D match, TRBD1 (5 bases). V dropped 7 bases and J dropped 9 bases, with 13 bases sitting between them. This CDR3 contains 12 residues. Germline-derived CDR1 and CDR2 are MNHNS and SASEGT. CDR3 protein: CASKQAPGPQHF. CDR3 nucleotide sequence: TGTGCCAGCAAACAGGCTCCCGGGCCCCAGCATTTT.

This clonotype was observed at least ten times. This chain joins TRBV28 and TRBJ2-5, with 11 bases lining up with TRBD1. V shed 5 bases, J shed 5 bases, and the junction held 7 bases outside the gene matches. The V gene's germline CDR1 is MDHEN and CDR2 SYDVKM. CDR3 length: 15 residues. The CDR3, as DNA: TGTGCCAGCAGTCCCTCGGGACAGGGGGTTGAGACCCAGTACTTC. Translated: CASSPSGQGVETQYF. Full variable domain (rest looked up from reference TRBV28 and TRBJ2-5): DVKVTQSSRYLVKRTGEKVFLECVQDMDHENMFWYRQDPGLGLRLIYFSYDVKMKEKGDIPEGYSVSREKKERFSLILESASTNQTSMYLCASSPSGQGVETQYFGPGTRLLVL.

The chain recombines TRBV9 with TRBJ1-2; D remains unclear. The CDR3 spans 15 residues. Germline V gene data show CDR1 as SGDLS and CDR2 as YYNGEE. Trimming removed 0 bases at V and 4 bases at J, with 13 bases between. The CDR3 protein is CASSVGEATPYGYTF. CDR3 DNA: TGTGCCAGCAGCGTAGGGGAAGCTACTCCCTATGGCTACACCTTC.

V usage is TRBV7-9 and J usage is TRBJ2-1, with a possible D match to TRBD2 (6 bases). Deletions cut 4 bases from V and 2 bases from J, with 12 bases between. Germline assignment: CDR1 SEHNR and CDR2 FQNEAQ (reference sequence). The CDR3 contains 15 residues. The CDR3 spells CASSSQLAAYNEQFF. CDR3 bases: TGTGCCAGCAGCTCTCAACTAGCAGCCTACAATGAGCAGTTCTTC.

The chain carries TRBV29-1 and TRBJ2-7; D may be TRBD2 (5 bases). The germline V gene has CDR1 SQVTM and CDR2 ANQGSEA. The CDR3 has 12 residues. The ends were cut back, 6 bases at V and 2 bases at J, with 11 bases in the middle. Written as DNA, the CDR3 is TGCAGCGTCACGGACGGGACCTACGAGCAGTACTTC. Translated: CSVTDGTYEQYF.

Many counts were recorded for this clonotype. The V and J genes are TRBV3-1 and TRBJ1-1; D is unclear. Trimming shortened V by 3 bases and J by 7 bases, and 9 bases separated the two germline ends. The CDR3 spans 12 residues. Germline V gene data show CDR1 as LGHDT and CDR2 as YNNKEL (reference sequence). The CDR3 DNA sequence: TGTGCCAGCAGCCACCGGACCCTTGAAGCTTTCTTT. This sequence encodes CASSHRTLEAFF. Drawing the rest from reference TRBV3-1 and TRBJ1-1, the complete variable domain is DTAVSQTPKYLVTQMGNDKSIKCEQNLGHDTMYWYKQDSKKFLKIMFSYNNKELIINETVPNRFSPKSPDKAHLNLHINSLELGDSAVYFCASSHRTLEAFFGQGTRLTVV.

This clonotype was observed at least ten times. The rearrangement joins TRBV3-1 to TRBJ2-5; D is uncertain. V shed 0 bases and J shed 0 bases, with 14 bases lying between them. The CDR3 consists of 17 residues. Germline V gene sequence: CDR1 LGHDT, CDR2 YNNKEL (reference sequence). This CDR3 reads CASSQERDSLYQETQYF. The CDR3, as DNA: TGTGCCAGCAGCCAAGAGCGCGACTCGCTATACCAAGAGACCCAGTACTTC.

The rearrangement uses TRBV6-6 and TRBJ2-5; 10 bases fit TRBD1. This CDR3 is built from 18 residues. Germline loops: CDR1 MNHNY, CDR2 SVGAGI (reference sequence). With V trimmed by 0 bases and J by 4 bases, 11 bases remained unmatched. CDR3 nucleotide sequence: TGTGCCAGCAGTTACTCGATGGGACAGGGGTTTTTCGGAGAGACCCAGTACTTC. This codes for CASSYSMGQGFFGETQYF.

CDR3 DNA: TGTGCCAGTAGTCCCCCGACAGGGATCACCGGGGAGCTGTTTTTT. Translation gives CASSPPTGITGELFF. V and J are TRBV19 and TRBJ2-2; 7 bases are a match to TRBD1. The CDR3 sequence is 15 residues long. V was clipped by 5 bases and J by 4 bases; unmatched bases: 7. The germline CDR1 and CDR2 sequences are LNHDA and SQIVND (reference sequence).

This clonotype showed up many times. The chain recombines TRBV12-3 or TRBV12-4 with TRBJ1-1; TRBD1 matches 7 bases. The CDR3 loop spans 14 amino acids. J was trimmed by 0 bases and V by 8 bases; bases with no gene match: 6. CDR3 amino acids: CASQPTGMNTEAFF. The DNA of the CDR3 is TGTGCCAGCCAACCGACAGGGATGAACACTGAAGCTTTCTTT.

This clonotype was seen repeatedly, ten times or more. V is TRBV6-1 and J is TRBJ1-1; 8 nucleotides align to TRBD1. With 6 bases clipped from V and 5 bases from J, the junction kept 5 bases outside the gene matches. The CDR3 length is 13 residues. The germline gives CDR1 MNHNS, CDR2 SASEGT. The CDR3 loop is CASSRTGWTEAFF. CDR3 bases: TGTGCCAGCAGCAGGACAGGGTGGACTGAAGCTTTCTTT.

This clonotype showed up just a few times. The chain combines TRBV3-1 with TRBJ2-5; no definite D call. This CDR3 spans 17 amino acids. Trimming took off 0 bases at V and 2 bases at J, with 16 bases between the two ends. CDR1 is LGHDT, CDR2 YNNKEL, per germline (reference sequence). The CDR3 coding sequence is TGTGCCAGCAGCCAAGATAAAGGGTTTGGAACTCAAGAGACCCAGTACTTC. This sequence encodes CASSQDKGFGTQETQYF.